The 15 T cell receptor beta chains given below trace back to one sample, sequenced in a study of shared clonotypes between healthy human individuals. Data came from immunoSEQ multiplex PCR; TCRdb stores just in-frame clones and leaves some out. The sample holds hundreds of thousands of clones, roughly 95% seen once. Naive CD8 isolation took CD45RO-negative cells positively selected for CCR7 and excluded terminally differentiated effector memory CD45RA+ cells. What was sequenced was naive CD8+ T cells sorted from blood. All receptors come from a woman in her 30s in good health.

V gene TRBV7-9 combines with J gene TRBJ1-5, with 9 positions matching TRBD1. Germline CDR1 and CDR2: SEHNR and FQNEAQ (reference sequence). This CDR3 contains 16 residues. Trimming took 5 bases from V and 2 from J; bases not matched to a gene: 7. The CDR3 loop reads CASSASGDRGNQPQHF. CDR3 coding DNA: TGTGCCAGCAGCGCTAGCGGGGACAGGGGCAATCAGCCCCAGCATTTT.

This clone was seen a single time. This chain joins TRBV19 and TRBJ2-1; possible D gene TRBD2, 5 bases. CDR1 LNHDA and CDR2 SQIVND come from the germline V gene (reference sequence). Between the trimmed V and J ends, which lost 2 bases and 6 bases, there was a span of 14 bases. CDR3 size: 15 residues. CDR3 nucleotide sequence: TGTGCCAGTAGTATACGTAGCGACCGCAGCAATGAGCAGTTCTTC. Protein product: CASSIRSDRSNEQFF.

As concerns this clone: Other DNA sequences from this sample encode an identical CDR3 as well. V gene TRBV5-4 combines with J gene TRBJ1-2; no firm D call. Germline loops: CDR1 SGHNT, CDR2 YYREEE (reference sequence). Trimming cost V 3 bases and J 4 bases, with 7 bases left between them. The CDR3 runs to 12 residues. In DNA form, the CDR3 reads TGTGCCAGCAGCTCGGGAGGCTATGGCTACACCTTC. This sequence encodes CASSSGGYGYTF.

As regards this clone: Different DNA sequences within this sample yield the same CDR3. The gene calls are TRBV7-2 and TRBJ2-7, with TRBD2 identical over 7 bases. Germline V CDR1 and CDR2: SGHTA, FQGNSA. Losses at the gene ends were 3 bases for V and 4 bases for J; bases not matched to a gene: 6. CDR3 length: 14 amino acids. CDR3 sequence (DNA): TGTGCCAGCAGCTTGGGCGGGAGTGGGTACGAGCAGTACTTC. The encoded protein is CASSLGGSGYEQYF.

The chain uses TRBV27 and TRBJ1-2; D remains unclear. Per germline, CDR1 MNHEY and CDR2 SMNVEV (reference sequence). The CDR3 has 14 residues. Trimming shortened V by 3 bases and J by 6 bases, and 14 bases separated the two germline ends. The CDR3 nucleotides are TGTGCCAGCAGTTTCCGGGTTAAAGGCCATGGCTACACCTTC. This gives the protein CASSFRVKGHGYTF.

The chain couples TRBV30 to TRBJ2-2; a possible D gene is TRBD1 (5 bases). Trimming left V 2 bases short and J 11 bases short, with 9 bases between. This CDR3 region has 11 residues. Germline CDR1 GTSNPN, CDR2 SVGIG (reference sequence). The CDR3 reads CAWSPDIELFF. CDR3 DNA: TGTGCCTGGAGTCCGGACATTGAGCTGTTTTTT.

CDR3 sequence: CASSPVPTGLYNEQFF. The CDR3 nucleotides read TGTGCCAGCAGCCCCGTGCCTACAGGGCTCTACAATGAGCAGTTCTTC. The chain combines TRBV7-8 with TRBJ2-1; D possibly corresponds to TRBD1 (6 bases). CDR1 SGHVS and CDR2 FQNEAQ come from the germline V gene. The CDR3 totals 16 residues. V was trimmed by 5 bases and J by 3 bases, leaving 17 bases between them.

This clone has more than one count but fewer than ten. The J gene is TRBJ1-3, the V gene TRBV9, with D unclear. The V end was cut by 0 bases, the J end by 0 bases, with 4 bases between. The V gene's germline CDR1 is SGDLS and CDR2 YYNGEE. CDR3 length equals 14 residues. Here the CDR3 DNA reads TGTGCCAGCAGCGTAGGTACCTCTGGAAACACCATATATTTT. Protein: CASSVGTSGNTIYF.

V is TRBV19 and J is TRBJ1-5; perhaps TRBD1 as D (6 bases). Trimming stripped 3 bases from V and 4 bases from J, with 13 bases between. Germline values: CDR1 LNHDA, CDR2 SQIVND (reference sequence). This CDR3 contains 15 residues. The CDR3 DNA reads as TGTGCCAGTAGTATTGGGGGGCGACAGAATCAGCCCCAGCATTTT. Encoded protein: CASSIGGRQNQPQHF.

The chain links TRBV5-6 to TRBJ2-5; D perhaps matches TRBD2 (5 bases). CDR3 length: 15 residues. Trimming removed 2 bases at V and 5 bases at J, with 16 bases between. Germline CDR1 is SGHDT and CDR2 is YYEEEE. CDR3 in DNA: TGTGCCAGCAGCTTCCATCGGGGAAATCAGGAGACCCAGTACTTC. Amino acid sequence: CASSFHRGNQETQYF.

The CDR3 bases are TGTGCCAGCAGCCGGGGACAGGTACTTGATGGCTACACCTTC. This gives the protein CASSRGQVLDGYTF. This chain uses TRBV5-6 with TRBJ1-2, with 8 bases lining up with TRBD1. The CDR3 covers 14 residues. Unmatched junction bases numbered 8, after V lost 4 bases and J lost 6 bases. Per the germline V gene, CDR1 is SGHDT and CDR2 is YYEEEE.

In DNA, the CDR3 is TGTTCCGTAGGGGGTTTGACTGAAGCTTTCTTT. Translating it yields CSVGGLTEAFF. This chain connects TRBV2 to TRBJ1-1; perhaps TRBD1 as D (6 bases). From germline, CDR1 is SNHLY and CDR2 FYNNEI. The CDR3 is 11 amino acids.

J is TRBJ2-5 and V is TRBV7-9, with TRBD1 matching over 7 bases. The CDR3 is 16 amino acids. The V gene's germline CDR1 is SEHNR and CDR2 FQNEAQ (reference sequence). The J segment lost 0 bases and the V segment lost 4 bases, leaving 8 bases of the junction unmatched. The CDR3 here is CASSSRTGKYQETQYF. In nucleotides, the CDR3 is TGTGCCAGCAGCTCCCGGACAGGAAAGTACCAAGAGACCCAGTACTTC.

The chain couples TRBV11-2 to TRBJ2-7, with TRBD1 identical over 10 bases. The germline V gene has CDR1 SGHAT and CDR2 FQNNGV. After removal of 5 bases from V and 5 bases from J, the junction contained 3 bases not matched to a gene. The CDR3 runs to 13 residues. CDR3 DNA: TGTGCCAGCAGCCTGGGGACAGGGGACGAGCAGTACTTC. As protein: CASSLGTGDEQYF.

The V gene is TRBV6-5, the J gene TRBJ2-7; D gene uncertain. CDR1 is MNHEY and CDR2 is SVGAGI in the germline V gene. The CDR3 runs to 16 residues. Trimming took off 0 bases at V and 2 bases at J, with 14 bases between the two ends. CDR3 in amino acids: CASSYSFGSRTYEQYF. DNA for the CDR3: TGTGCCAGCAGTTACTCTTTTGGTAGCCGTACCTACGAGCAGTACTTC.